What follows are 31 T cell receptor beta chains derived from one specimen sequenced in a study of breast tumors, draining lymph nodes, adjacent tissues. Via MiXCR, TCRdb re-called the multiplex PCR reads, giving one row per CDR3 protein. The sample yields around 250,000 distinct CDR3 sequences, 30% to 35% seen once. Axillary draining lymph nodes of breast cancer patients supplied the node samples. Sequenced sample: axillary lymph node tissue. The origin of the receptors is a female donor with breast cancer. Some clones in this sample may be carry-over from other donors' samples.

This clonotype has more than one count but fewer than ten. The chain recombines TRBV5-1 with TRBJ2-7; D is ambiguous. CDR3 length: 12 residues. Germline V gives CDR1 SGHRS, CDR2 YFSETQ. The V gene lost 0 bases and the J gene lost 6 bases, with 7 bases spanning the gap. The CDR3 DNA reads as TGCGCCAGCAGCTTGGTGGGGTGCGAGCAGTACTTC. This codes for CASSLVGCEQYF.

Many counts were recorded for this clonotype. J is TRBJ1-3 and V is TRBV6-5, with 8 bases that match TRBD1. J was trimmed by 0 bases and V by 4 bases; bases with no gene match: 5. Germline lookup yields CDR1 MNHEY and CDR2 SVGAGI. The CDR3 contains 16 residues. The CDR3 bases are TGTGCCAGCAGTTCCCAGGGGGCGATCTCTGGAAACACCATATATTTT. Protein sequence: CASSSQGAISGNTIYF.

This clonotype came up many times. This chain links TRBV15 with TRBJ1-2; D is perhaps TRBD1 (5 bases). Between the trimmed V and J ends, which lost 0 bases and 8 bases, there was a span of 13 bases. Germline CDR1 and CDR2: LNHNV and YYDKDF (reference sequence). The CDR3 runs 14 residues. Written as DNA, the CDR3 is TGTGCCACCAGCAGAGAGGGACGGCGAGGGGGCTACACCTTC. Amino acid sequence: CATSREGRRGGYTF.

The table lists this clonotype with a count of one. The chain recombines TRBV10-3 with TRBJ2-3, with 11 bases that match TRBD1. The V and J ends lost 3 bases and 0 bases, in that order; junction bases with no gene match: 5. Germline CDR1 reads ENHRY; CDR2 reads SYGVKD. The CDR3 is 17 amino acids. The CDR3 spells CAISDGTGGPSTDTQYF. CDR3 nucleotide sequence: TGTGCCATCAGTGACGGGACAGGGGGACCTAGCACAGATACGCAGTATTTT.

This clonotype has more than one count but fewer than ten. J is TRBJ1-2 and V is TRBV27; D is uncertain. Per the germline V gene, CDR1 is MNHEY and CDR2 is SMNVEV (reference sequence). The length of the CDR3 is 13 residues. V lost 5 bases and J 0 bases, leaving 7 bases between the germline ends. The chain's CDR3 is CASSVGSNYGYTF. Written as DNA, the CDR3 is TGTGCCAGCAGTGTTGGGTCTAACTATGGCTACACCTTC.

This clonotype was detected many times. V usage is TRBV19 and J usage is TRBJ1-2; 10 bases are shared with TRBD1. V lost 10 bases to trimming and J lost 10 bases; unmatched junction nucleotides: 12. Germline CDR1 reads LNHDA; CDR2 reads SQIVND (reference sequence). This CDR3 contains 13 residues. The CDR3 sequence: CATRTGGINHYTF. In DNA form, the CDR3 reads TGTGCCACCAGGACAGGGGGAATCAATCACTACACCTTC. The full variable domain, in which reference TRBV19 and TRBJ1-2 provide the parts outside the CDR3, is DGGITQSPKYLFRKEGQNVTLSCEQNLNHDAMYWYRQDPGQGLRLIYYSQIVNDFQKGDIAEGYSVSREKKESFPLTVTSAQKNPTAFYLCATRTGGINHYTFGSGTRLTVV.

This rearrangement joins TRBV6-5 to TRBJ1-2; 10 nucleotides agree with TRBD1. The V segment lost 6 bases and the J segment 4 bases; nucleotides outside the gene matches: 14. The CDR3 consists of 17 residues. Germline loops: CDR1 MNHEY, CDR2 SVGAGI. In nucleotides, the CDR3 is TGTGCCAGCAGCAAGAGGACAGGGGGTTCTACCACCTATGGCTACACCTTC. It codes for CASSKRTGGSTTYGYTF.

As concerns this clonotype: A much larger clone differs by one base, so this may be a read error. The chain combines TRBV3-1 with TRBJ2-7; 10 nucleotides align to TRBD2. Looked up from germline, CDR1 is LGHDT and CDR2 is YNNKEL (reference sequence). This CDR3 spans 15 amino acids. CDR3: CASSRTSGTEYEQHF. CDR3 bases: TGTGCCAGCAGCCGTACTAGCGGGACGGAGTACGAGCAGCACTTC.

In this sample, this clonotype turned up a few times. The V gene is TRBV9, the J gene TRBJ1-1; TRBD1 aligns across 9 bases. The CDR3 consists of 13 residues. V lost 6 bases, J lost 4 bases, and 4 bases stayed unmatched. CDR1 is SGDLS and CDR2 is YYNGEE in the germline V gene. The CDR3 nucleotides are TGTGCCAGCAACCGACAGGGGGGCACTGAAGCTTTCTTT. Its translation is CASNRQGGTEAFF. The full variable domain, its missing parts supplied by reference TRBV9 and TRBJ1-1, is DSGVTQTPKHLITATGQRVTLRCSPRSGDLSVYWYQQSLDQGLQFLIQYYNGEERAKGNILERFSAQQFPDLHSELNLSSLELGDSALYFCASNRQGGTEAFFGQGTRLTVV.

This clonotype was counted ten times or more. This chain connects TRBV3-1 to TRBJ2-6; 10 bases match TRBD1. V lost 5 bases to trimming and J lost 0 bases; unmatched junction nucleotides: 7. The CDR3 totals 18 residues. Per the germline V gene, CDR1 is LGHDT and CDR2 is YNNKEL (reference sequence). CDR3 bases: TGTGCCAGCAGCAACCGGGACAGGGGAGCCTCTGGGGCCAACGTCCTGACTTTC. It is translated as CASSNRDRGASGANVLTF.

The rearrangement links TRBV5-6 to TRBJ1-4, with 9 nucleotides matching TRBD1. Germline CDR1 reads SGHDT; CDR2 reads YYEEEE. The CDR3 extends over 14 amino acids. J was trimmed by 8 bases and V by 2 bases; bases with no gene match: 4. CDR3 loop: CASSFGTGREKLFF. DNA for the CDR3: TGTGCCAGCAGCTTTGGGACAGGGCGGGAAAAACTGTTTTTT.

Comment on this clonotype: A much larger clone lies one base from this, so it may be a read error. The rearrangement uses TRBV20-1 and TRBJ2-1; TRBD2 matches at 7 bases. The junction had 12 bases not matched to a gene; V was cut back by 8 bases and J by 2 bases. CDR1 and CDR2 from the germline V gene are DFQATT and SNEGSKA (reference sequence). This CDR3 region has 15 residues. The CDR3 nucleotides read TGCAGTACCGAAGGGACTACCAGGACCTACAATGAGCAGTTCTTC. Its protein is CSTEGTTRTYNEQFF.

This clonotype was observed at least ten times. V usage is TRBV10-3 and J usage is TRBJ2-1; no definite D call. CDR1 is ENHRY and CDR2 is SYGVKD in the germline V gene. V dropped 10 bases and J dropped 8 bases, with 12 bases sitting between them. This CDR3 is built from 11 residues. The CDR3 bases are TGTGCCAGTGGTTTTGGCGATGAGCAGTTCTTC. This codes for CASGFGDEQFF.

The chain recombines TRBV6-1 with TRBJ2-7; D remains unclear. Germline CDR1 is MNHNS and CDR2 is SASEGT. The CDR3 has 14 amino acids. V was cut by 8 bases and J by 0 bases, with 14 bases left in between. The CDR3 spells CASGVPARSYEQYF. CDR3 in DNA: TGTGCCAGCGGAGTTCCCGCTCGCTCCTACGAGCAGTACTTC.

This clonotype was observed at least ten times. V usage is TRBV11-2 and J usage is TRBJ2-3; D is perhaps TRBD2 (5 bases). From germline, CDR1 is SGHAT and CDR2 FQNNGV. CDR3 length equals 15 residues. V shed 5 bases and J shed 5 bases, with 17 bases lying between them. The CDR3 protein is CASSPRERTGDTQYF. CDR3 DNA sequence: TGTGCCAGCAGCCCAAGGGAGCGGACGGGAGATACGCAGTATTTT.

The CDR3, as DNA: TGTGCCAGCACTCCGGGACAGGCTATTAACTATGGCTACACCTTC. Its translation: CASTPGQAINYGYTF. The V and J genes are TRBV28 and TRBJ1-2, with 8 nucleotides matching TRBD1. The CDR3 length is 15 residues. Germline-derived CDR1 and CDR2 are MDHEN and SYDVKM. V lost 7 bases to trimming and J lost 1 base; unmatched junction nucleotides: 8.

There are many counts of this clonotype. The chain is built from TRBV18 and TRBJ2-3; D might be TRBD1 or TRBD2, each matching 5 bases. Trimming cost V 5 bases and J 6 bases, with 9 bases left between them. This CDR3 is built from 12 residues. Germline CDR1 reads KGHSH; CDR2 reads LQKENI. CDR3 nucleotide sequence: TGTGCCAGCTCAAGGGACGGCGATACGCAGTATTTT. Amino acids: CASSRDGDTQYF.

Turning to this clonotype: This may come from a read error, since a much larger clone is one base off. V is TRBV20-1 and J is TRBJ2-7; the D is unclear. The CDR3 contains 13 residues. Germline V lookup: CDR1 DFQATT, CDR2 SNEGSKA (reference sequence). CDR3 in DNA: TGCAGTGCTAGATATTCAGGTTACTACGCGCAGTACTTC. Residues: CSARYSGYYAQYF.

This clonotype was found many times. This chain joins TRBV24-1 and TRBJ2-1; no clear D gene. Germline CDR1 is KGHDR and CDR2 is SFDVKD. This CDR3 is 15 amino acids long. The V end lost 3 bases, the J end lost 1 base, and 9 bases lay between the germline ends. Here the CDR3 DNA reads TGTGCCACCAGTGATGCCGTCTTGTCCTACAATGAGCAGTTCTTC. It yields the protein CATSDAVLSYNEQFF.

This clonotype was recorded many times. This chain's CDR3 is CASSFWDGKNEQFF. CDR3 in DNA: TGCGCCAGCAGCTTTTGGGACGGAAAAAATGAGCAGTTCTTC. This chain joins TRBV5-1 and TRBJ2-1; the D call may be TRBD1 or TRBD2 (5 bases each). V shed 2 bases and J shed 7 bases, with 13 bases lying between them. Germline values: CDR1 SGHRS, CDR2 YFSETQ. This CDR3 is 14 amino acids long.

This clonotype was counted many times. Here the CDR3 DNA reads TGTGCCAGCAGCTTAGCACGAAACTCTGGAAACACCATATATTTT. Residues: CASSLARNSGNTIYF. This chain connects TRBV11-3 to TRBJ1-3; D uncertain. Germline CDR1 SGHNT, CDR2 YENEEA. This CDR3 region has 15 residues. V lost 1 base and J lost 0, with 7 bases in between.

J is TRBJ1-2 and V is TRBV6-1; no firm D call. This CDR3 comprises 14 residues. Trimming cost V 4 bases and J 1 base, with 10 bases left between them. Per germline, CDR1 MNHNS and CDR2 SASEGT. The CDR3 nucleotides read TGTGCCAGCAGTGGGGATTTTGTTAACTATGGCTACACCTTC. The encoded protein is CASSGDFVNYGYTF.

This clonotype turned up a few times. A single base separates this from a much larger clone, so it may be a read error. V usage is TRBV7-6 and J usage is TRBJ2-6, with 10 bases fitting TRBD2. The CDR3 length is 19 residues. The germline V gene has CDR1 SGHVS and CDR2 FNYEAQ. The DNA for the CDR3 is TGTGCCAGCAGCCCAGGGCGACTAGCGGGCCCCTCTGGGCCCAACGTCCTGACTTTC. It is translated as CASSPGRLAGPSGPNVLTF. The full variable domain, completed using reference TRBV7-6 and TRBJ2-6, is GAGVSQSPRYKVTKRGQDVALRCDPISGHVSLYWYRQALGQGPEFLTYFNYEAQQDKSGLPNDRFSAERPEGSISTLTIQRTEQRDSAMYRCASSPGRLAGPSGPNVLTFGAGSRLTVL.

This clonotype was picked up a small number of times. The rearrangement links TRBV12-3 or TRBV12-4 to TRBJ1-1; D possibly corresponds to TRBD1 (6 bases). V was clipped by 6 bases and J by 5 bases, with 19 bases between them. This CDR3 has 15 amino acids. Written as DNA, the CDR3 is TGTGCCAGCAGCCGGCGGCGGGCCCAGGGGACTGAAGCTTTCTTT. Translation: CASSRRRAQGTEAFF.

A note on this clonotype: This may arise from a read error, as a much more abundant clone is one base away. The chain uses TRBV20-1 and TRBJ1-6; TRBD1 agrees at 8 bases. The CDR3 has 15 residues. Germline V gene data show CDR1 as DFQATT and CDR2 as SNEGSKA (reference sequence). CDR3 region: CSAPPGGSYTSPLHF. For the CDR3, the DNA is TGCAGTGCCCCACCAGGGGGCTCCTATACTTCACCCCTCCACTTT.

The chain is built from TRBV7-6 and TRBJ2-2; TRBD2 agrees at 12 bases. The V segment lost 5 bases and the J segment 6 bases; nucleotides outside the gene matches: 16. The CDR3 is 19 residues long. Germline V gives CDR1 SGHVS, CDR2 FNYEAQ. The CDR3 protein is CASSPWLAGGARVPGELFF. CDR3 DNA: TGTGCCAGCAGCCCCTGGCTAGCGGGGGGGGCGCGTGTCCCCGGGGAGCTGTTTTTT. The full variable domain, with the rest looked up from reference TRBV7-6 and TRBJ2-2, is GAGVSQSPRYKVTKRGQDVALRCDPISGHVSLYWYRQALGQGPEFLTYFNYEAQQDKSGLPNDRFSAERPEGSISTLTIQRTEQRDSAMYRCASSPWLAGGARVPGELFFGEGSRLTVL.

This clonotype was detected only a few times. The genes are TRBV20-1 and TRBJ2-5, with 12 positions matching TRBD2. Germline V gene lookup returns CDR1 DFQATT and CDR2 SNEGSKA (reference sequence). After removal of 5 bases from V and 4 bases from J, the junction contained 8 bases not matched to a gene. The CDR3 spans 15 residues. The CDR3 loop reads CSASQALAGGETQYF. The CDR3 DNA reads TGCAGTGCTTCGCAAGCACTAGCGGGAGGAGAGACCCAGTACTTC.

This clonotype has a count of ten or more. The chain employs TRBV30 and TRBJ1-2; D gene unclear. Germline V gene data show CDR1 as GTSNPN and CDR2 as SVGIG (reference sequence). The CDR3 contains 13 residues. The V end lost 2 bases, the J end lost 7 bases, and 14 bases lay between the germline ends. The CDR3 region is CAWSPVHATGYTF. CDR3 sequence (DNA): TGTGCCTGGAGTCCCGTGCATGCGACTGGCTACACCTTC.

This clonotype was picked up many times. The CDR3 bases are TGTGCCAGCAGCTTAGGCTCCAGGGAATTCTATGGCTACACCTTC. Residues: CASSLGSREFYGYTF. The rearrangement links TRBV5-8 to TRBJ1-2, with D possibly matching TRBD1 (5 bases). Trimming pared 2 bases from V and 4 bases from J, leaving 15 bases between. The CDR3 extends over 15 amino acids. Germline CDR1 SGHTS, CDR2 YDEGEE.

This chain connects TRBV5-4 to TRBJ1-2; D might be TRBD1 (5 bases). The CDR3 is 14 residues long. Germline assignment: CDR1 SGHNT and CDR2 YYREEE (reference sequence). Trimming removed 0 bases at V and 1 base at J, with 7 bases between. CDR3 nucleotides: TGTGCCAGCAGCTTGGCCAGGGATAACTATGGCTACACCTTC. It specifies CASSLARDNYGYTF.

In the case of this clonotype: This may stem from a read error, because a much larger clone lies one nucleotide away. The chain recombines TRBV30 with TRBJ1-5, with a tentative D call TRBD1 (5 bases). The CDR3 contains 13 residues. Germline V gene data show CDR1 as GTSNPN and CDR2 as SVGIG (reference sequence). Trimming took off 4 bases at V and 1 base at J, with 8 bases between the two ends. DNA for the CDR3: TGTGCCTGGAACGCAGGGAGCAATCAGCCCCAGCATTTT. The encoded protein is CAWNAGSNQPQHF.